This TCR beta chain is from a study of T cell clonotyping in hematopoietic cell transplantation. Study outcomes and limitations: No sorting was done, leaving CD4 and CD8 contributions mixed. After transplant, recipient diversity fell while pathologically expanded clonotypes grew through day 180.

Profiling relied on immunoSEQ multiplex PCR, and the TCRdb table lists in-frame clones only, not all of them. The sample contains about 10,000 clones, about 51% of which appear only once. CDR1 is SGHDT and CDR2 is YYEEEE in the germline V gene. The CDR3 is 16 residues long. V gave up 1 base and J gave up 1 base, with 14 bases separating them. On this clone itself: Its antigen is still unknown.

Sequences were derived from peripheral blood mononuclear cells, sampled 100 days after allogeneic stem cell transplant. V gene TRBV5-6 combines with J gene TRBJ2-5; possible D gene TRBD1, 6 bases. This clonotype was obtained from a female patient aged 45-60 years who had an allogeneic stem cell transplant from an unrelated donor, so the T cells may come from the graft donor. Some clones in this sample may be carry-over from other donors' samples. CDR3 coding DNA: TGTGCCAGCAGCTTGAGAACAGGGCTGGCCCAAGAGACCCAGTACTTC. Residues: CASSLRTGLAQETQYF. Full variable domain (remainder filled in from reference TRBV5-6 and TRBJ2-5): DAGVTQSPTHLIKTRGQQVTLRCSPKSGHDTVSWYQQALGQGPQFIFQYYEEEERQRGNFPDRFSGHQFPNYSSELNVNALLLGDSALYLCASSLRTGLAQETQYFGPGTRLLVL.